The present TCR beta chain was sequenced within a study of T cell repertoires in cytomegalovirus infection. About the research overall: Public TCR beta signatures indicated both CMV infection and matching HLA type. Study results and limitations: CMV carriers having the relevant HLA were flagged by cumulative public TCR beta family frequency. What dominated the ex vivo response were HLA-C-restricted CMV-specific TCR beta clonotypes.

TCRdb reprocessed the reads with MiXCR, giving one entry per CDR3 protein. Among hundreds of thousands of distinct CDR3 sequences listed, 20% to 25% were seen once. Germline CDR1 is MDHEN and CDR2 is SYDVKM. Germline trimming cut 5 bases from V and 7 bases from J; bases unmatched to any gene: 7. This CDR3 is built from 14 residues. In its sample, this clonotype was seen many times. What it binds is not known. This TCR was recovered from a human donor in good health (CMV status not recorded). Some clones in this sample may be carry-over from other donors' samples. The specimen sequenced was CD8+ T cells from PBMCs. This chain joins TRBV28 and TRBJ2-1; 8 bases agree with TRBD2. Written as DNA, the CDR3 is TGTGCCAGCAGTCCGGGGGGGCCGGGGAATGAGCAGTTCTTC. Translation: CASSPGGPGNEQFF.